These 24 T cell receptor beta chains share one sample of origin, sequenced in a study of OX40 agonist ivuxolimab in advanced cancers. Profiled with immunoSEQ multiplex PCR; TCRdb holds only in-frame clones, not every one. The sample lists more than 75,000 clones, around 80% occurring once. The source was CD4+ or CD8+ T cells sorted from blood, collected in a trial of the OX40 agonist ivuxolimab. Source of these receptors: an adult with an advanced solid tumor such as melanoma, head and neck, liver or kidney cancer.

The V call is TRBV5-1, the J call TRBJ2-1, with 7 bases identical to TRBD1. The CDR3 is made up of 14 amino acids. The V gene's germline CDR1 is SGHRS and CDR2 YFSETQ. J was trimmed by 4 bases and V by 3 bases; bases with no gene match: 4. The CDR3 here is CASSSQGEYNEQFF. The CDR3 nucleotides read TGCGCCAGCAGCTCCCAGGGGGAATACAATGAGCAGTTCTTC.

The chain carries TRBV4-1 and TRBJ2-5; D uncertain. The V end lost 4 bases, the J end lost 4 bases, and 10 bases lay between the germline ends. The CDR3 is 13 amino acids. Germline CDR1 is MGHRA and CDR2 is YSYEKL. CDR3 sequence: CASSLPGLETQYF. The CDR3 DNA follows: TGCGCCAGCAGCCTTCCTGGCCTAGAGACCCAGTACTTC.

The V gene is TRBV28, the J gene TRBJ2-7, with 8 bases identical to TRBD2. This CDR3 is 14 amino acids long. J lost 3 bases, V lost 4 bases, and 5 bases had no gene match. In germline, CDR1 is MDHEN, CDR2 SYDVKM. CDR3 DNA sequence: TGTGCCAGCAGTTCAAGCGGGAGTTACTACGAGCAGTACTTC. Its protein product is CASSSSGSYYEQYF.

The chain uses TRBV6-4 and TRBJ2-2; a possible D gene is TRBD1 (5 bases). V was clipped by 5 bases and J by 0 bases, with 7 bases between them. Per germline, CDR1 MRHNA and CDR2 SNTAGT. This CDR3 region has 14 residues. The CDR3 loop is CASSQGSNTGELFF. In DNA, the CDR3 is TGTGCCAGCAGTCAGGGTTCGAACACCGGGGAGCTGTTTTTT.

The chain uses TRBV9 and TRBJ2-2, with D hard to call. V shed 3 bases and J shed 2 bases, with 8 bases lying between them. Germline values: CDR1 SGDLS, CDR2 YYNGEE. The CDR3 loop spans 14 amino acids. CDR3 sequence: CASSESPNTGELFF. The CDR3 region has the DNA TGTGCCAGCAGCGAAAGCCCTAACACCGGGGAGCTGTTTTTT.

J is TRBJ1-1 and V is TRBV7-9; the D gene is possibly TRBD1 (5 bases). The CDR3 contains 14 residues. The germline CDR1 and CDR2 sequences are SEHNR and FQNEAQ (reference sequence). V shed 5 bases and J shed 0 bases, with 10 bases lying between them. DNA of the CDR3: TGTGCCAGCAGCCGCAGGGAGGTGAACACTGAAGCTTTCTTT. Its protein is CASSRREVNTEAFF.

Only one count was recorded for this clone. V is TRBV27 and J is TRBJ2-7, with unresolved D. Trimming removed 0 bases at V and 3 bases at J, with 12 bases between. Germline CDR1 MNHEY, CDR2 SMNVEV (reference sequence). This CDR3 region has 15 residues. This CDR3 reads CASSLSPVLSYEQYF. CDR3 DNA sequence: TGTGCCAGCAGTTTATCCCCCGTCCTTAGCTACGAGCAGTACTTC.

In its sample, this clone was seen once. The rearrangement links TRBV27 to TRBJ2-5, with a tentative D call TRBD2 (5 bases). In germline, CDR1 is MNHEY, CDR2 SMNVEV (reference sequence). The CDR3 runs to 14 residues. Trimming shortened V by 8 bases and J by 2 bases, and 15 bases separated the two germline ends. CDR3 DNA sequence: TGTGCCAGCCACCCAAACCCGGGACAAGAGACCCAGTACTTC. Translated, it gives CASHPNPGQETQYF.

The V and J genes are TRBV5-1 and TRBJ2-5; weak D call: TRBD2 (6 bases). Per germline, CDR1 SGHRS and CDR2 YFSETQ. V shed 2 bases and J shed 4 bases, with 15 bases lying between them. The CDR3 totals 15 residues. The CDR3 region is CASSFTPRGLETQYF. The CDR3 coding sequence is TGCGCCAGCAGCTTTACCCCGCGGGGATTAGAGACCCAGTACTTC.

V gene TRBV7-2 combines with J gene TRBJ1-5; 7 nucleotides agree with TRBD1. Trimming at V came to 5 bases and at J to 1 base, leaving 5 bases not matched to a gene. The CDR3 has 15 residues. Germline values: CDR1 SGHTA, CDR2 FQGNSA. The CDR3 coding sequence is TGTGCCAGCAGCATTGGGACAGACAGCAATCAGCCCCAGCATTTT. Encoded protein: CASSIGTDSNQPQHF.

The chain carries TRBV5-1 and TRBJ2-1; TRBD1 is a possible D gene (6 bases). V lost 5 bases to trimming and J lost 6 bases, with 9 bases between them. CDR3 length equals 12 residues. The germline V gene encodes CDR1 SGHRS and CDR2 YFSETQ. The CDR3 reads CASRKQGNEQFF. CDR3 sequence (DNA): TGCGCCAGCAGAAAACAGGGCAATGAGCAGTTCTTC.

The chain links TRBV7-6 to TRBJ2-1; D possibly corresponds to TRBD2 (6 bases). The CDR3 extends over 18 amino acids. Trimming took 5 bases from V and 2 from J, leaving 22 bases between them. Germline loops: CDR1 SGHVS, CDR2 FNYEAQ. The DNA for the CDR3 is TGTGCCAGCAGCCCACTCTTTGAGGAGGGCGGACCCTACAATGAGCAGTTCTTC. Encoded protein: CASSPLFEEGGPYNEQFF.

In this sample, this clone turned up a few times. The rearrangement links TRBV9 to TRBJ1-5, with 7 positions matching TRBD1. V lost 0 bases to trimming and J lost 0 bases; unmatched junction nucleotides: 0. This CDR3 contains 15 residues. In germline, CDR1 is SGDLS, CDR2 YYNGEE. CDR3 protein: CASSVGTGSNQPQHF. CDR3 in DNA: TGTGCCAGCAGCGTAGGGACAGGTAGCAATCAGCCCCAGCATTTT.

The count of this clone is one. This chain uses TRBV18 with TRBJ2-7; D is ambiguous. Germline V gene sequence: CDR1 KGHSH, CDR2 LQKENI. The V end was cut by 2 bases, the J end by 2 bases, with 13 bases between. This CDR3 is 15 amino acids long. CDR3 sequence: CASSPDVWDAYEQYF. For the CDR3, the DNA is TGTGCCAGCTCACCAGATGTTTGGGATGCCTACGAGCAGTACTTC.

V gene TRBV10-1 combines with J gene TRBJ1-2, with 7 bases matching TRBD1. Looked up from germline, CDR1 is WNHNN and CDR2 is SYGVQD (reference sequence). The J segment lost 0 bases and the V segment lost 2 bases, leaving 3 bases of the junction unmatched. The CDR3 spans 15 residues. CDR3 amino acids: CASSEGQESNYGYTF. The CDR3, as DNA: TGCGCCAGCAGTGAGGGACAGGAGTCTAACTATGGCTACACCTTC.

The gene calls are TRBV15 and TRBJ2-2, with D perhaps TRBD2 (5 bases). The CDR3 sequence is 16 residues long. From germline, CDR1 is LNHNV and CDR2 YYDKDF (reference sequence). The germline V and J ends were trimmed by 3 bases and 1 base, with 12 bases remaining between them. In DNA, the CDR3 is TGTGCCACCAGCAGGGACTCTGGGTTGAACACCGGGGAGCTGTTTTTT. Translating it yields CATSRDSGLNTGELFF.

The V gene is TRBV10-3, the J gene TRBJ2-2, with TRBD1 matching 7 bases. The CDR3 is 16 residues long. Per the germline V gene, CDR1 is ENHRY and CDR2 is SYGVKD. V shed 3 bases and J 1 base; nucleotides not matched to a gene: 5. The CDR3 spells CAISESDRQNTGELFF. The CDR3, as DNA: TGTGCCATCAGTGAATCGGACAGGCAGAACACCGGGGAGCTGTTTTTT.

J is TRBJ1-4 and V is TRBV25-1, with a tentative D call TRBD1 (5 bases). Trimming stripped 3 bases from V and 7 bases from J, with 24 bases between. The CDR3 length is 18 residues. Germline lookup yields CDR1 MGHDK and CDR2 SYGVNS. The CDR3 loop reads CASSELPSRDGVPEKLFF. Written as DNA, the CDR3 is TGTGCCAGCAGTGAGCTACCTTCCCGGGACGGAGTCCCTGAAAAACTGTTTTTT.

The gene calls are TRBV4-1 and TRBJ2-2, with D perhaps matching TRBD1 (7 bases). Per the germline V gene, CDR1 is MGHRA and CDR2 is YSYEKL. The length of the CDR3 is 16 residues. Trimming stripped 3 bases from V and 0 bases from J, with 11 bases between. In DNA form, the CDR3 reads TGCGCCAGCAGCCAGCGGGACAGAGCGAACACCGGGGAGCTGTTTTTT. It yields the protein CASSQRDRANTGELFF.

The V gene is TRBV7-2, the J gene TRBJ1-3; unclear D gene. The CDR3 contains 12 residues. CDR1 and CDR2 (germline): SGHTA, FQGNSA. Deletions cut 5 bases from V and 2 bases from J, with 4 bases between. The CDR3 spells CASSRPGNTIYF. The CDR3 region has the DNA TGTGCCAGCAGCCGCCCTGGAAACACCATATATTTT.

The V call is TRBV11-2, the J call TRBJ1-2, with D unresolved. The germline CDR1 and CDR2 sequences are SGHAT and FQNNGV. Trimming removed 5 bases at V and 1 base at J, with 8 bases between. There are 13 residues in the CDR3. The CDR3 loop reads CASSDLINYGYTF. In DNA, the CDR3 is TGTGCCAGCAGCGACCTGATTAACTATGGCTACACCTTC.

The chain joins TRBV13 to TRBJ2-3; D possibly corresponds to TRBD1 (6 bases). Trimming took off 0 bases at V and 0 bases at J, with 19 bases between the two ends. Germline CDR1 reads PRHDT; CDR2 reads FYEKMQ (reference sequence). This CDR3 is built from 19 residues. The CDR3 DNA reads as TGTGCCAGCAGCTTAGGGGTTCACAGGGCAGAACTTAGCACAGATACGCAGTATTTT. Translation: CASSLGVHRAELSTDTQYF.

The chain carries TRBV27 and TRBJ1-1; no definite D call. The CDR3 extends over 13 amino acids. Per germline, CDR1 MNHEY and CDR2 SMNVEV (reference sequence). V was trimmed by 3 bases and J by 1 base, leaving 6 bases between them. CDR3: CASSFVENTEAFF. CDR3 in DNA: TGTGCCAGCAGTTTCGTGGAGAACACTGAAGCTTTCTTT.

CDR3 DNA: TGTGCCAGCAGTTTAGGCTCCTACGAGCAGTACGTC. Translating it yields CASSLGSYEQYV. The chain has TRBV28 and TRBJ2-7, with no clear D. V lost 2 bases and J lost 0, with 2 bases in between. The CDR3 covers 12 residues. The germline V gene encodes CDR1 MDHEN and CDR2 SYDVKM.